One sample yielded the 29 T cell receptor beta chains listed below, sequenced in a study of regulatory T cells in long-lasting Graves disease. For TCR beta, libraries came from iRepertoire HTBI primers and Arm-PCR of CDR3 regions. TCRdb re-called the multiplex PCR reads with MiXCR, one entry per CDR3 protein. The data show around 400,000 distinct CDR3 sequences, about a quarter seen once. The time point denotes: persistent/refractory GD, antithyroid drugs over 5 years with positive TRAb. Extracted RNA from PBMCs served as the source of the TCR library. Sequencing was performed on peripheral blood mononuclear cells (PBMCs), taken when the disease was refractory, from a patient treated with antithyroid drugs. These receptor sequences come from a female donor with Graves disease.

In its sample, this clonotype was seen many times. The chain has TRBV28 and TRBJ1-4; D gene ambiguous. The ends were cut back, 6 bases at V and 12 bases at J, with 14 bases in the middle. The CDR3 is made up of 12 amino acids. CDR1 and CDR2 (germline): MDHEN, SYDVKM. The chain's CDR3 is CASSIGNEELFF. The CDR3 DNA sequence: TGTGCCAGCAGCATAGGGAATGAGGAACTGTTTTTT.

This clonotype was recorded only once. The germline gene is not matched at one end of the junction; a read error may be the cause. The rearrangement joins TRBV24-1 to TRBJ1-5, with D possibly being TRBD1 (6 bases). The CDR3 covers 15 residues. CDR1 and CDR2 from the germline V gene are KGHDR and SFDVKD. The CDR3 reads CATSGRGGGNQPQHF. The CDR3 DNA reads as TGTGCCACAAGTGGCAGGGGCGGGGGCAATCAGCCCCAGCATTTT.

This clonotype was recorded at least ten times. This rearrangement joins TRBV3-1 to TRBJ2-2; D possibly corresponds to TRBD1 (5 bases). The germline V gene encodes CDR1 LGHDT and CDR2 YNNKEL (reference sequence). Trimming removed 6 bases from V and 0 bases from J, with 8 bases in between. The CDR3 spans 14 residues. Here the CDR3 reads CASSQGSNTGELFF. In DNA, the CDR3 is TGTGCCAGCAGTCAGGGTTCGAACACCGGGGAGCTGTTTTTT.

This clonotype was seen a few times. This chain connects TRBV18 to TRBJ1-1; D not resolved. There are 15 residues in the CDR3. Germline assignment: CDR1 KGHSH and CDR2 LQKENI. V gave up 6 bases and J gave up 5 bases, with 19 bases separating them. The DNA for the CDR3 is TGTGCCAGCTCCTCAGCTCTGGGGTCGGGTACTGAAGCTTTCTTT. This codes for CASSSALGSGTEAFF.

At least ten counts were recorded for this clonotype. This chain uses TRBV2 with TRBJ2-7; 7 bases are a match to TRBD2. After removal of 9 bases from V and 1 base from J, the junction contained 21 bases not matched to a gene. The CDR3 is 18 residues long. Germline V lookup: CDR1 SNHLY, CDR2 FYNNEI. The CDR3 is CARTPTPPQRDSSYEQYF. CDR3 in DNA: TGTGCCAGGACTCCGACCCCCCCTCAGCGGGACTCATCCTACGAGCAGTACTTC.

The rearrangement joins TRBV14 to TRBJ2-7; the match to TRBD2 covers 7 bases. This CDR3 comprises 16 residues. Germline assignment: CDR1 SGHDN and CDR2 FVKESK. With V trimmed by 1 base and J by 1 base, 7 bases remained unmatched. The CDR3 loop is CASSQVLPAGSYEQYF. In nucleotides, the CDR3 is TGTGCCAGCAGCCAAGTGTTGCCAGCGGGGTCCTACGAGCAGTACTTC.

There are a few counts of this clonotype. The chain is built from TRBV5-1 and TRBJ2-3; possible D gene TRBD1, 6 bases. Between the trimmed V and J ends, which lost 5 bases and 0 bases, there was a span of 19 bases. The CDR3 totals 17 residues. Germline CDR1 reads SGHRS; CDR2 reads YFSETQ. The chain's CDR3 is CASSRGSGDASTDTQYF. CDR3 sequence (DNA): TGCGCCAGCAGTCGTGGGTCAGGGGACGCTAGCACAGATACGCAGTATTTT.

CDR3 bases: TGTGCCAGCAGCTTAGCACGTGTCGCACTAGCGGGAAGTCTCGAGCAGTACTTC. Protein: CASSLARVALAGSLEQYF. The chain links TRBV7-9 to TRBJ2-7, with TRBD2 identical over 10 bases. Trimming took 0 bases from V and 6 from J; bases not matched to a gene: 14. This CDR3 contains 18 residues. Germline V gene sequence: CDR1 SEHNR, CDR2 FQNEAQ (reference sequence). Using reference TRBV7-9 and TRBJ2-7 for the parts outside the CDR3, the full variable domain is DTGVSQNPRHKITKRGQNVTFRCDPISEHNRLYWYRQTLGQGPEFLTYFQNEAQLEKSRLLSDRFSAERPKGSFSTLEIQRTEQGDSAMYLCASSLARVALAGSLEQYFGPGTRLTVT.

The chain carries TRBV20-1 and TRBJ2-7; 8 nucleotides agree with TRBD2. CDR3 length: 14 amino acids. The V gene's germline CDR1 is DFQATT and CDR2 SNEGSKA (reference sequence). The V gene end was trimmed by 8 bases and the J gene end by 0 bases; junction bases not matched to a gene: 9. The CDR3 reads CSYRGGMSSYEQYF. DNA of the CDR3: TGCAGTTATCGGGGGGGGATGAGCTCCTACGAGCAGTACTTC.

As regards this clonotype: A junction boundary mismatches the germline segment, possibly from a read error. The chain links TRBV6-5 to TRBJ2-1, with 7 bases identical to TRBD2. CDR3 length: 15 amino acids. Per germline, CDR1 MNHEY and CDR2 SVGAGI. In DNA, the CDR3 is TGTGCCAGTAGTTACCAGGCTAGCGGCTGGGATGAGCAGTTCTTC. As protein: CASSYQASGWDEQFF.

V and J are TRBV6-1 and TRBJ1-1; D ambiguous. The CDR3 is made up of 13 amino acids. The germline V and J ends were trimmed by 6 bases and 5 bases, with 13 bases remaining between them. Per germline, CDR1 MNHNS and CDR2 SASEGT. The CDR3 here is CASREPLGTEAFF. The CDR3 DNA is TGTGCCAGCAGAGAACCCCTGGGAACTGAAGCTTTCTTT.

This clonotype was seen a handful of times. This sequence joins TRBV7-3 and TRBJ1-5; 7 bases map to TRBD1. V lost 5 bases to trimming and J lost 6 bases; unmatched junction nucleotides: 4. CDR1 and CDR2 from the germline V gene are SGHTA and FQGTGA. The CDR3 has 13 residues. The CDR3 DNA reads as TGTGCCAGCAGCGCGCAGGGGGGTCAGCCCCAGCATTTT. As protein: CASSAQGGQPQHF.

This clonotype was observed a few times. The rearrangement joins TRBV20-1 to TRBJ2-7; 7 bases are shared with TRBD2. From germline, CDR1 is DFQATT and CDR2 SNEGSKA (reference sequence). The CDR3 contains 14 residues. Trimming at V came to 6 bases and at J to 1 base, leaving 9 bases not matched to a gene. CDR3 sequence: CSAQALADSYEQYF. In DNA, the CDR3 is TGCAGTGCCCAAGCTCTAGCGGATTCCTACGAGCAGTACTTC.

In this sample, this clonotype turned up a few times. The chain's CDR3 is CASSPQGWDEQYF. The CDR3 nucleotides are TGTGCCAGCAGCCCGCAGGGGTGGGACGAGCAGTACTTC. The genes are TRBV7-6 and TRBJ2-7, with D possibly matching TRBD1 (6 bases). The CDR3 contains 13 residues. Per the germline V gene, CDR1 is SGHVS and CDR2 is FNYEAQ. Trimming left V 5 bases short and J 5 bases short, with 13 bases between.

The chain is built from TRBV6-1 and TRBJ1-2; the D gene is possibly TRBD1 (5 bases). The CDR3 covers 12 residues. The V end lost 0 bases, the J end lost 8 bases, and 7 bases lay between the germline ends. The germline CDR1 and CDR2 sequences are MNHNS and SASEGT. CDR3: CASSEAGTGYTF. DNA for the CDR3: TGTGCCAGCAGTGAAGCGGGGACCGGCTACACCTTC.

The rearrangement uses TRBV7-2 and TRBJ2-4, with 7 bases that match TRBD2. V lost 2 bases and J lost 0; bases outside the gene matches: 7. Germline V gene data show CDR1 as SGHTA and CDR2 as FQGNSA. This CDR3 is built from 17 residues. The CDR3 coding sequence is TGTGCCAGCAGCTTAATCCTAGGCGGGAGAGCCAAAAACATTCAGTACTTC. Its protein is CASSLILGGRAKNIQYF.

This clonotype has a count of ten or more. The CDR3: CASSYRDRLRTEAFF. CDR3 nucleotides: TGTGCCAGCAGTTACAGAGACAGGTTGAGGACTGAAGCTTTCTTT. The V gene is TRBV6-5, the J gene TRBJ1-1, with D maybe TRBD1 (6 bases). V lost 2 bases, J lost 5 bases, and 15 bases lay in between. The germline CDR1 and CDR2 sequences are MNHEY and SVGAGI. The CDR3 is 15 amino acids.

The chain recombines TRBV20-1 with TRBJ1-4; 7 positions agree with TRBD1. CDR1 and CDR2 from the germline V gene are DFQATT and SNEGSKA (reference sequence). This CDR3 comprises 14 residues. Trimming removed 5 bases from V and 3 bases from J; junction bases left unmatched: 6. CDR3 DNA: TGCAGTGCTCCCAAGACAGGGCCTAATGAAAAACTGTTTTTT. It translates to CSAPKTGPNEKLFF.

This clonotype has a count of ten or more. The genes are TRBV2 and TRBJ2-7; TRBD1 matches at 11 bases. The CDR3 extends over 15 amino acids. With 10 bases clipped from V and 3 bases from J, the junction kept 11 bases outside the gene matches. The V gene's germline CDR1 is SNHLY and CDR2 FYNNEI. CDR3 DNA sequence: TGTGCCACCTTGTTCGGACAGGGGGCCGACTACGAGCAGTACTTC. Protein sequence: CATLFGQGADYEQYF. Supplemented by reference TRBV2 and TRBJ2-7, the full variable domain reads EPEVTQTPSHQVTQMGQEVILRCVPISNHLYFYWYRQILGQKVEFLVSFYNNEISEKSEIFDDQFSVERPDGSNFTLKIRSTKLEDSAMYFCATLFGQGADYEQYFGPGTRLTVT.

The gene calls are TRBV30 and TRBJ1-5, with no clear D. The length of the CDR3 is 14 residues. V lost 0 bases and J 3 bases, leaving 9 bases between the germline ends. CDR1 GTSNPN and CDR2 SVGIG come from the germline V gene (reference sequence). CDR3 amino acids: CAWSVRGYNQPQHF. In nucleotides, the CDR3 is TGTGCCTGGAGTGTAAGAGGTTACAATCAGCCCCAGCATTTT.

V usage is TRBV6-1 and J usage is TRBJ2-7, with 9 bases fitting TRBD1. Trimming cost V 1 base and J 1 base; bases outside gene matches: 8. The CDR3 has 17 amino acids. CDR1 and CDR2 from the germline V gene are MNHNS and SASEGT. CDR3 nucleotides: TGTGCCAGCAGTGAAGGTTCTGGGACAGGGACTTCCTACGAGCAGTACTTC. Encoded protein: CASSEGSGTGTSYEQYF.

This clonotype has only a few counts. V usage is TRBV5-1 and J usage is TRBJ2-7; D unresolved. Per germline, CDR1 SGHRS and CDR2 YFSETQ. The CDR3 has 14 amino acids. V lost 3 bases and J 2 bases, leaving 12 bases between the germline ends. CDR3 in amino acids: CASSWRGTPYEQYF. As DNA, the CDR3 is TGCGCCAGCAGCTGGCGAGGTACCCCCTACGAGCAGTACTTC.

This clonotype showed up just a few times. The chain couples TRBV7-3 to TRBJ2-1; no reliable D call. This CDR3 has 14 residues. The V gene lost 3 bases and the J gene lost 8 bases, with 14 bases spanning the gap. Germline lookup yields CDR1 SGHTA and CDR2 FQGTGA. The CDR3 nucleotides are TGTGCCAGCAGCTTGTCACCCAGGAGCGATGAGCAGTTCTTC. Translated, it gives CASSLSPRSDEQFF.

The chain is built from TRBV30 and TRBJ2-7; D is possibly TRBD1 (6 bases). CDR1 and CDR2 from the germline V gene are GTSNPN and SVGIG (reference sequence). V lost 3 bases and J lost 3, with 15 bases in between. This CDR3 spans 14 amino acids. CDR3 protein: CAWRPQGHGYEQYF. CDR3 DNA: TGTGCCTGGAGGCCTCAGGGGCATGGCTACGAGCAGTACTTC.

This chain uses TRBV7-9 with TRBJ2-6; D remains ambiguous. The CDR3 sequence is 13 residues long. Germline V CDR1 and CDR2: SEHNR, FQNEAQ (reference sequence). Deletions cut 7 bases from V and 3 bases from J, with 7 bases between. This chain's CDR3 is CASTLGGANVLTF. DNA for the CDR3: TGTGCCAGCACCCTCGGTGGGGCCAACGTCCTGACTTTC. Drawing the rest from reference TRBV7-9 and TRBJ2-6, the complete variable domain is DTGVSQNPRHKITKRGQNVTFRCDPISEHNRLYWYRQTLGQGPEFLTYFQNEAQLEKSRLLSDRFSAERPKGSFSTLEIQRTEQGDSAMYLCASTLGGANVLTFGAGSRLTVL.

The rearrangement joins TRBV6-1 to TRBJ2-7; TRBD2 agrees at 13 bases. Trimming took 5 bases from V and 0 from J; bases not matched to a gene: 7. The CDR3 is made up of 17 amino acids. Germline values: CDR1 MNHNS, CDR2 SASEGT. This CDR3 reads CASSRTSGSVGSYEQYF. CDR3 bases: TGTGCCAGCAGTCGGACTAGCGGGAGCGTCGGCTCCTACGAGCAGTACTTC.

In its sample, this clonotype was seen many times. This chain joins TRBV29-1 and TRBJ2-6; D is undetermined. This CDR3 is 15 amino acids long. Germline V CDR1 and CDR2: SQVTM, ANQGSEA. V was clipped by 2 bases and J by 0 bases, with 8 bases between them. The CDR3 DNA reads TGCAGCGTTGAATGGAGAAACTCTGGGGCCAACGTCCTGACTTTC. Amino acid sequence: CSVEWRNSGANVLTF.

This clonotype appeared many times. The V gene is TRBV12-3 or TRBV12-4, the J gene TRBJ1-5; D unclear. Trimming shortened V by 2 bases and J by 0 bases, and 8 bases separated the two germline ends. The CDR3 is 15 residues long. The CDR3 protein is CASSLQQTSNQPQHF. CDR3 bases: TGTGCCAGCAGTTTACAACAGACTAGCAATCAGCCCCAGCATTTT.

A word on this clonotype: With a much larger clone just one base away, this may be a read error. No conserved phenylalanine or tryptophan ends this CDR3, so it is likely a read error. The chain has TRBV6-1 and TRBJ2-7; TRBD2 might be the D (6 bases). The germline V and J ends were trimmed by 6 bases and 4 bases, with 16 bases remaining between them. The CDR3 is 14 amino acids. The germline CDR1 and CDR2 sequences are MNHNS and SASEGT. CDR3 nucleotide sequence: TGTGCCAGCAGGGGGGAGTTAGCGGATTACGAGCAGTACTCC. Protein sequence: CASRGELADYEQYS.